The rows below give T cell receptor beta chains drawn from one sample of a study of patients and donors after allogeneic stem cell transplantation. TCRdb itself ran the RT-PCR reads through MiXCR, one entry per CDR3 protein. The table has more than 850,000 distinct CDR3 sequences, more than 15% seen once. The sample taken for sequencing was blood, either unsorted or a sorted T cell fraction (not recorded which). The receptors originated from a human donor who was either an allogeneic HSCT recipient or a stem cell or donor lymphocyte infusion donor (not recorded which). It is not recorded whose cells these are; they may come from a transplant donor. CDR3s include the opening cysteine and the closing phenylalanine or tryptophan. D genes are given only for firm matches. Only part of the rows carry a size: once, few, many, or a class if the clone is expanded.

TRBV27	TRBJ2-1	TRBD1	-	TGTGCCAGCAGTTTTGTGGACAGGGTCAGCGATGAGCAGTTCTTC	CASSFVDRVSDEQFF
TRBV15	TRBJ2-3	-	few	TGTGCCACCAGCAGAGACTGGGACTTCTTGGATACGCAGTATTTT	CATSRDWDFLDTQYF
TRBV10-3	TRBJ2-1	TRBD2	many	TGTGCCATCAGTGATTGGAGCGGGGGGGGCAATGAGCAGTTCTTC	CAISDWSGGGNEQFF
TRBV11-2	TRBJ2-3	TRBD2	-	TGTGCCAGCAGCTTATTCGGACTAGCGGGAGCCAGCACAGATACGCAGTATTTT	CASSLFGLAGASTDTQYF
TRBV2	TRBJ2-5	-	few	TGTGCCAGCAGTTGGACAGATATGCCTCAAGAGACCCAGTACTTC	CASSWTDMPQETQYF
TRBV6-2/TRBV6-3	TRBJ1-5	TRBD1	few	TGTGCCAGCAGCTCCGGACAGGAATATCAGCCCCAGCATTTT	CASSSGQEYQPQHF
TRBV15	TRBJ2-5	-	-	TGTGCCACCAGCGGAAGACTCGAGGAGACCCAGTACTTC	CATSGRLEETQYF
TRBV7-2	TRBJ2-3	TRBD1	-	TGTGCCAGCAGCCCTCTTATCGGGACAGTCACAGATACGCAGTATTTT	CASSPLIGTVTDTQYF
TRBV6-1	TRBJ2-1	-	-	TGTGCCAGCACGGACAGCAACAATGAGCAGTTCTTC	CASTDSNNEQFF
TRBV20-1	TRBJ2-2	-	-	TGCAGTGCACCTAGGGTAGCCAACGCCGGGGAGCTGTTTTTT	CSAPRVANAGELFF
TRBV20-1	TRBJ1-1	-	-	TGCAGTGCTAGAGAACCTGAAGCTTTCTTT	CSAREPEAFF
TRBV12-3/TRBV12-4	TRBJ1-4	-	few	TGTGCCAGCAGTAAAAGGCAAGGTTTTAGTGAAAAACTGTTTTTT	CASSKRQGFSEKLFF
TRBV10-3	TRBJ2-7	-	few	TGTGCCTTCAGCCACGGGATTTCCTACGAGCAGTACTTC	CAFSHGISYEQYF
TRBV4-3	TRBJ1-6	TRBD1	-	TGCGCCAGCAGCCAAGATGGACAGGGCCATTCACCCCTCCACTTT	CASSQDGQGHSPLHF
TRBV12-3/TRBV12-4	TRBJ2-4	TRBD2	few	TGTGCCAGCAGTTGGACTAGCGGGGGGGCATACATTCAGTACTTC	CASSWTSGGAYIQYF
TRBV5-6	TRBJ2-5	-	few	TGTGCCAGCAGCTTGATTGCCGCTCAAGAGACCCAGTACTTC	CASSLIAAQETQYF
TRBV6-5	TRBJ1-1	-	-	TGTGCCAGCAGGTACAGCGACCAGAACACTGAAGCTTTCTTT	CASRYSDQNTEAFF
TRBV29-1	TRBJ2-3	TRBD2	few	TGCAGCGTTGTAGCGGGAGGACCAGATACGCAGTATTTT	CSVVAGGPDTQYF
TRBV2	TRBJ2-2	TRBD1	-	TGTGCCAGCAGGGACAACAGGGGGCAGGGCGGGGAGCTGTTTTTT	CASRDNRGQGGELFF
TRBV7-3	TRBJ1-1	-	few	TGTGCCAGCAGCCAACACTCGGGGACTGAAGCTTTCTTT	CASSQHSGTEAFF
TRBV20-1	TRBJ1-5	-	-	TGCAGTGCTAGAGGGGGGGCCAAGGGCAATCAGCCCCAGCATTTT	CSARGGAKGNQPQHF
TRBV4-2	TRBJ2-3	TRBD2	few	TGTGCCAGCAGCCAAGATGGAGGGACTAGGTGGGATACGCAGTATTTT	CASSQDGGTRWDTQYF
TRBV7-2	TRBJ2-3	-	few	TGTGCCAGCAGCTCCCCCCCGAACACAGATACGCAGTATTTT	CASSSPPNTDTQYF
TRBV20-1	TRBJ2-2	-	few	TGCAGTGCTAGAGCCGCGGGTAACACCGGGGAGCTGTTTTTT	CSARAAGNTGELFF
TRBV29-1	TRBJ2-5	-	-	TGCAGCGCCGGGCGGGATACCCAAGAGACCCAGTACTTC	CSAGRDTQETQYF
TRBV15	TRBJ1-5	-	few	TGTGCCACCAGCAGAGAGAGTCCCTTGGCGGGTGGCAATCAGCCCCAGCATTTT	CATSRESPLAGGNQPQHF
TRBV7-3	TRBJ2-1	TRBD2	few	TGTGCCAGCAGCTTATCAGGTTCTAGCGGATATGAGCAGTTCTTC	CASSLSGSSGYEQFF
TRBV6-1	TRBJ1-6	-	few	TGTGCCAGCAGTCTGACACCCCTGAGTAGTTCACCCCTCCACTTT	CASSLTPLSSSPLHF
TRBV7-2	TRBJ2-3	TRBD2	few	TGTGCCAGCAGCTTAGGTGGACTAGCTCTCACAGATACGCAGTATTTT	CASSLGGLALTDTQYF
TRBV5-1	TRBJ1-2	-	-	TGCGCCAGAGGCCCTCAGGTCGGTGGCTACACCTTC	CARGPQVGGYTF
TRBV12-3/TRBV12-4	TRBJ1-2	-	few	TGTGCCAGCAGTCCCCGAGGGGTTGAGGATGGCTACACCTTC	CASSPRGVEDGYTF
TRBV29-1	TRBJ2-3	TRBD1	few	TGCAGCGTCAGAGGGGCTACGGGACAGGGCTTCACAGATACGCAGTATTTT	CSVRGATGQGFTDTQYF
TRBV5-1	TRBJ2-7	-	many	TGCGCCAGCAGCTTGTTCGGGAGCTCCTACGAGCAGTACTTC	CASSLFGSSYEQYF
TRBV12-3/TRBV12-4	TRBJ2-1	TRBD2	many	TGTGCCAGCAGTTTAAAGACTAGCGTGACGAATGAGCAGTTCTTC	CASSLKTSVTNEQFF
TRBV12-3/TRBV12-4	TRBJ2-3	TRBD2	many	TGTGCCAGCAGCCCCGCGGGGGGGGGTTCAGATACGCAGTATTTT	CASSPAGGGSDTQYF
TRBV10-3	TRBJ2-5	-	few	TGTGCCATCAGCGACCCGTCGGAGACCCAGTACTTC	CAISDPSETQYF
TRBV20-1	TRBJ1-1	-	-	TGCAGTGCTAGAGTTCCGGCGGGGAACACTGAAGCTTTCTTT	CSARVPAGNTEAFF